This TCR beta chain was sequenced in a study of cytomegalovirus exposure and HLA in healthy donors. Assay: immunoSEQ multiplex PCR; the TCRdb copy retains only in-frame clones and omits some. The sample records 150,000 to 200,000 clones, approximately 96% being singletons. Study-wide points: In the approximately 120 validation repertoires, a later analysis found that first-cohort TCR clusters tended to co-occur.

CDR3 length equals 15 residues. The germline CDR1 and CDR2 sequences are SGHTA and FQGNSA. V lost 5 bases and J lost 7; bases outside the gene matches: 13. Note on this clone: Its matching antigen is unknown.

This receptor was taken from a woman in her late teens or twenties in good health and CMV-seronegative. Sequenced material: PBMCs. V and J are TRBV7-2 and TRBJ2-7, with 8 positions matching TRBD1. As DNA, the CDR3 is TGTGCCAGCAGCCGAGCAGGACAGGGACCCGGAGAGCAGTACTTC. It specifies CASSRAGQGPGEQYF.